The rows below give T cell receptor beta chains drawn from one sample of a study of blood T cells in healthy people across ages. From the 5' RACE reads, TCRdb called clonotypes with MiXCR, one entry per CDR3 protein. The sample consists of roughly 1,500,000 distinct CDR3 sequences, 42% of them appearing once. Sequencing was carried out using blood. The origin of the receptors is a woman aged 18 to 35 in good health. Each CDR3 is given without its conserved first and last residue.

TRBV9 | ASSVEGGKHEQF
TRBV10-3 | AIGPPVAGGKSTDTQY
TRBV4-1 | ASSQGQPGYNEQF
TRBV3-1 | ASSQRRGPQY
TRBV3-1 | ASSQDQLHTDTQY
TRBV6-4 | ASSDEGGRNTGELF
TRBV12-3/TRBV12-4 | ASSLALTGLNGYT
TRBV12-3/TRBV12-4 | ASSRQGYSNQPQH
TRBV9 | ASSVEAATDTQY
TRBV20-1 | SAVHPRSSYEQY
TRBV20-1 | SAREGNNQPQH
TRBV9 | ASSVAASDPYEQY
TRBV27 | ASSPYGQGAYGYT
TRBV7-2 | ASSPGLAQETQY
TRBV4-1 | ANSQDPGQATPTYEQY
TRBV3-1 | ASRRSGGNEQF
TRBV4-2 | ASSQDGQLNTIY
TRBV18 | ASSPLTGGSNHEQF
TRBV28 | ASSSPPQGMYQPQH
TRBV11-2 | ASSSTSGVADTQY
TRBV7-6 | ASSSSGGKGETQY
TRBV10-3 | AIRQGSSNQPQH
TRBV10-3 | AISELGQGKTEAF
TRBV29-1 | SVEGGGHYNEQF
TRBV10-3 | AISETSGRTDTQY
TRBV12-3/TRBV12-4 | ASSLQTNYEQY
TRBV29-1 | SVEFGGRIRNYGYT
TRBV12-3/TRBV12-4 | ASSSTRGPYGYT
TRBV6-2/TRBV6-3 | ASSYVVGASYNEQF
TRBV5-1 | ASSSSEQAPDTQY
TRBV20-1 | SARGGLSYGYT
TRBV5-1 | ASSLPAGEADTQY
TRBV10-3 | AISELRVKDRGRVGTEAF
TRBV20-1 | SARQPSGNTIY
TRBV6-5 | ASSYDPAGPYEQY
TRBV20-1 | SASFGRGYT
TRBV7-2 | ASSLGQRSTSYEQY
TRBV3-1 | ASSSQGGRTEAF